This T cell receptor (beta chain) derives from a study of cytomegalovirus exposure and HLA in healthy donors. The study's findings and limits: First-cohort TCR clusters were later found to tend to co-occur in the roughly 130 validation repertoires. Researchers reported that a few CMV-associated chains were confirmed in vitro as CMV antigen-specific. It was around 160 TCR beta chains that were listed as cytomegalovirus-associated.

TCRdb's table, derived via immunoSEQ multiplex PCR, lists solely in-frame clones and lacks some. The data hold approximately 160,000 clones, with about 90% observed a single time. With respect to this clone: Its antigen remains unidentified.

While the first cohort had 700 or so subjects, the donors belonged to the separate validation cohort of over a hundred subjects. Germline V gene data show CDR1 as SGHRS and CDR2 as YFSETQ. The V segment lost 3 bases and the J segment 7 bases; nucleotides outside the gene matches: 8. CDR3 length: 15 amino acids. The chain is built from TRBV5-1 and TRBJ1-3; 9 bases line up with TRBD1. The specimen sequenced was PBMCs. The source is a woman between 18 and 30 years old in good health and CMV-seropositive. CDR3: CASSSTGGQGNTIYF. CDR3 DNA sequence: TGCGCCAGCAGCTCCACAGGGGGCCAGGGGAACACCATATATTTT.